This is a list of T cell receptor beta chains from one sample in a study of cytomegalovirus exposure and HLA in healthy donors. Sequenced by immunoSEQ multiplex PCR; TCRdb stores in-frame clones only, minus some. Of more than 70,000 clones detected, 94% appear once; the ten largest clones hold approximately 0.93%. Sequencing was performed on PBMCs. The receptors derive from a woman between 18 and 29 years old in good health and CMV-seronegative. CDR3s include the opening cysteine and the closing phenylalanine or tryptophan. Fields, in order: clone size, J gene, V gene, D gene, CDR3 DNA, CDR3 protein. A D gene is named only where the DNA matches it firmly. Only part of the rows carry a size: once, few, many, or a class if the clone is expanded.

-	TRBJ1-4	TRBV18	-	TGTGCCAGCTCACCAGCAGGCCGGAATGAAAAACTGTTTTTT	CASSPAGRNEKLFF
few	TRBJ2-1	TRBV4-2	TRBD2	TGTGCCAGCAGCCAAGATACCGGGGGGGCAAGCAATGAGCAGTTCTTC	CASSQDTGGASNEQFF
-	TRBJ2-2	TRBV6-1	TRBD2	TGTGCCAGCAGTGGCGGACTAGACACCGGGGAGCTGTTTTTT	CASSGGLDTGELFF
-	TRBJ2-3	TRBV5-1	TRBD2	TGCGCCAGCAGCTTGGAGCTAGCGGGGGGGCGGTCTCGCACAGATACGCAGTATTTT	CASSLELAGGRSRTDTQYF
medium-sized	TRBJ2-7	TRBV5-4	-	TGTGCCAGCAGCTTCACAGGAACAGGACGCTACGAGCAGTACTTC	CASSFTGTGRYEQYF
-	TRBJ1-4	TRBV6-5	TRBD1	TGTGCCAGCACCTTACAGGGGATGGCAGAAAAACTGTTTTTT	CASTLQGMAEKLFF
-	TRBJ1-1	TRBV4-3	TRBD1	TGCGCCAGCAGCCAAATGCAGGGGGCGAACACTGAAGCTTTCTTT	CASSQMQGANTEAFF
-	TRBJ1-2	TRBV27	TRBD1	TGTGCCAGCAGTCACGGACAGGGGGCGTCTGACTATGGCTACACCTTC	CASSHGQGASDYGYTF
-	TRBJ2-2	TRBV4-1	TRBD2	TGCGCCAGCAGCCACCCAGCGGGAGGCGGCACCGGGGAGCTGTTTTTT	CASSHPAGGGTGELFF
-	TRBJ2-2	TRBV27	TRBD2	TGTGCCAGCCTCCCTAGCGGGAGAGCCGGGGAGCTGTTTTTT	CASLPSGRAGELFF
-	TRBJ2-7	TRBV4-2	-	TGTGCCAGCAGCCAAGATACGGGGGGCGCCAGCTACGAGCAGTACTTC	CASSQDTGGASYEQYF
-	TRBJ1-1	TRBV28	-	TGTGCCAGCAGTACTAGGGGGGGTACGGGGACTGAAGCTTTCTTT	CASSTRGGTGTEAFF
-	TRBJ2-1	TRBV7-6	-	TGTGCCAGCAGCTTAGACAGGGACTACAATGAGCAGTTCTTC	CASSLDRDYNEQFF
-	TRBJ2-1	TRBV9	TRBD2	TGTGCCAGCAGCGTGGGGACTACTGCCTACAATGAGCAGTTCTTC	CASSVGTTAYNEQFF
-	TRBJ2-2	TRBV30	TRBD2	TGTGCCTGGAGTGCCGCGGGAGGGCAGGCCGGGGAGCTGTTTTTT	CAWSAAGGQAGELFF
-	TRBJ2-1	TRBV19	TRBD2	TGTGCCAGTAGTCCAACTAGCGGGAGCTTCAATGAGCAGTTCTTC	CASSPTSGSFNEQFF
-	TRBJ2-5	TRBV13	-	TGTGCCAGCAGCCCCCCCCGCGGGGGCGACCAAGAGACCCAGTACTTC	CASSPPRGGDQETQYF
-	TRBJ1-5	TRBV11-2	TRBD1	TGTGCCAGCAGCTTAGATTCAGGGGGAAACAATCAGCCCCAGCATTTT	CASSLDSGGNNQPQHF
few	TRBJ2-4	TRBV5-4	TRBD1	TGTGCCAGCAGCCCGGGACAGGGGGCCAAAAACATTCAGTACTTC	CASSPGQGAKNIQYF
-	TRBJ1-5	TRBV30	-	TGTGCCTGGAGTCAGGGGAATAATCAGCCCCAGCATTTT	CAWSQGNNQPQHF
-	TRBJ2-2	TRBV19	TRBD2	TGTGCCAGTAGTTTGGGACTAGCGGGAGGGCCACACGGGGAGCTGTTTTTT	CASSLGLAGGPHGELFF
-	TRBJ2-1	TRBV7-8	-	TGTGCCATCCCTACCCTAAACAATGAGCAGTTCTTC	CAIPTLNNEQFF
-	TRBJ1-3	TRBV6-6	-	TGTGCCAGCAGTTACATAGGAGAGCCCTCTGGAAACACCATATATTTT	CASSYIGEPSGNTIYF
-	TRBJ2-1	TRBV4-2	-	TGTGCCAGCAGCCCACGGACGGACAGCTACAATGAGCAGTTCTTC	CASSPRTDSYNEQFF
-	TRBJ1-3	TRBV19	-	TGTGCCAGTAGTTGGCTGTCTGGAAACACCATATATTTT	CASSWLSGNTIYF
-	TRBJ2-7	TRBV18	TRBD1	TGTGCCAGCTCACAAGGACAGGAGAGATCATACGAGCAGTACTTC	CASSQGQERSYEQYF
-	TRBJ1-2	TRBV10-3	-	TGTGCCATCAGTGGGACATACAACTATGGCTACACCTTC	CAISGTYNYGYTF
-	TRBJ2-1	TRBV11-1	TRBD2	TGTGCCAGCAGCCCGACTAGCGGGGGTTACAATGAGCAGTTCTTC	CASSPTSGGYNEQFF
-	TRBJ1-1	TRBV10-3	-	TGTGCCATCAGTGCTCGACAGTCCATGAACACTGAAGCTTTCTTT	CAISARQSMNTEAFF
-	TRBJ2-7	TRBV7-2	-	TGTGCCAGCAGCTCACAGCCGGTATACCAGCAGTACTTC	CASSSQPVYQQYF
-	TRBJ1-2	TRBV7-9	-	TGTGCCAGCAGCTCGCAGGGGCACTCTTCGGATGGCTACACCTTC	CASSSQGHSSDGYTF
-	TRBJ1-2	TRBV6-4	-	TGTGCCAGCAGTGACTCAGAGACAGGCTCCGATGGCTACACCTTC	CASSDSETGSDGYTF
-	TRBJ1-2	TRBV7-2	-	TGTGCCAGCAGCCGCTACAGAGATTATGGCTACACCTTC	CASSRYRDYGYTF